This T cell receptor beta chain was identified in a study of beta chain features in type 1 diabetes. The wider study: There were 90 million to 110 million sorted cells examined across all samples.

Notes on this clone: Its antigen remains unidentified.

This CDR3 is built from 15 residues. J was trimmed by 6 bases and V by 0 bases; bases with no gene match: 2. Germline values: CDR1 SGHAT, CDR2 FQNNGV. As every portion of the isolated RNA was reverse transcribed, the sequencing read expressed TCRB transcripts. TCRdb keeps only in-frame clones here, not all; method: immunoSEQ multiplex PCR. The sample records 300,000 or so clones, around 9% being singletons. Sorting of CD4+ naive, central memory, regulatory and stem cell-like memory cells was performed via CD45RO/CCR7/CD25/CD127/CD95/CD27. Purities in excess of 95% were seen in all sorted populations. Overall study results and limits: The study found moderately but significantly shorter TCRB CDR3s in all four CD4+ subsets of Type 1 diabetes patients.

Material: central memory CD4+ T cells from blood. The V and J genes are TRBV11-2 and TRBJ1-6; 7 positions match TRBD1. This TCR was sampled from a young man with type 1 diabetes. The CDR3 sequence is CASSLDGDSNSPLHF. The CDR3 nucleotides read TGTGCCAGCAGCTTAGATGGGGACAGTAATTCACCCCTCCACTTT.